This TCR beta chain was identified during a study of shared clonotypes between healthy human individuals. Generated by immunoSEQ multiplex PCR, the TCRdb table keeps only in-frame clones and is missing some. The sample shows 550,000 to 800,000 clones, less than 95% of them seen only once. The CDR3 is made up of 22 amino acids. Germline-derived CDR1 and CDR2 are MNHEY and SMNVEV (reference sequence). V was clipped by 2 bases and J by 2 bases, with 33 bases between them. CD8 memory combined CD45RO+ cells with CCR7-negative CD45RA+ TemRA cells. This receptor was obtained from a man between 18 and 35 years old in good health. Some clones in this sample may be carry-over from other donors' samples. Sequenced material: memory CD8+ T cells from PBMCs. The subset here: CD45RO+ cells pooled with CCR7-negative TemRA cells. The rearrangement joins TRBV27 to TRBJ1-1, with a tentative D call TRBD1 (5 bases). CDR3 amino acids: CASSLRAGEAGRVGIRNTEAFF. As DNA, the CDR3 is TGTGCCAGCAGTTTAAGGGCGGGGGAGGCCGGGCGTGTTGGAATCAGAAACACTGAAGCTTTCTTT.